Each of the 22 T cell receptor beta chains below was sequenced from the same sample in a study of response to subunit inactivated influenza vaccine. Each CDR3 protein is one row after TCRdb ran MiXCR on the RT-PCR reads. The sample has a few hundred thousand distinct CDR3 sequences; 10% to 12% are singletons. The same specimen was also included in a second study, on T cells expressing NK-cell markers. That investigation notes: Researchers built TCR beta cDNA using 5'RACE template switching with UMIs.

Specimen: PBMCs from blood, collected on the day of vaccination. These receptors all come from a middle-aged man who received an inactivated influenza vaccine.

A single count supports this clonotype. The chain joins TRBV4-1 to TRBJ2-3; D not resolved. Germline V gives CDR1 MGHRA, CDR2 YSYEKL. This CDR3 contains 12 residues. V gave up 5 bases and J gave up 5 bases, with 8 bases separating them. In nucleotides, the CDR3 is TGCGCCAGCAGCGACCCCGGAGATACGCAGTATTTT. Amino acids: CASSDPGDTQYF.

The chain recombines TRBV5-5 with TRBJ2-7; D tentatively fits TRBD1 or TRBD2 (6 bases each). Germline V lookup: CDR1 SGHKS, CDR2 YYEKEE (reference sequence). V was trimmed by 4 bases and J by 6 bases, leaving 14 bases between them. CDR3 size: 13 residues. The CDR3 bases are TGTGCCAGCAGCGGGAGGACAGCCCTCGAGCAGTACTTC. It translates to CASSGRTALEQYF.

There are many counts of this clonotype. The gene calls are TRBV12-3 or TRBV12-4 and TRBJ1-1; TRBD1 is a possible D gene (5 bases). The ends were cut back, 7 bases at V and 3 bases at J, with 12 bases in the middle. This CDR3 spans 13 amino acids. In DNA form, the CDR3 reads TGTGCCAGCACTTCGGGACGGTACACTGAAGCTTTCTTT. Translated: CASTSGRYTEAFF.

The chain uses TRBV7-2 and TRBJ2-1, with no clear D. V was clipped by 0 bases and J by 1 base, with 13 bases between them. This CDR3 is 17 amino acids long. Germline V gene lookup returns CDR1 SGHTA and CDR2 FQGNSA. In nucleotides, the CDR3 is TGTGCCAGCAGCTTAGCGGGGTACACGAGGTCCTACAATGAGCAGTTCTTC. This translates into CASSLAGYTRSYNEQFF.

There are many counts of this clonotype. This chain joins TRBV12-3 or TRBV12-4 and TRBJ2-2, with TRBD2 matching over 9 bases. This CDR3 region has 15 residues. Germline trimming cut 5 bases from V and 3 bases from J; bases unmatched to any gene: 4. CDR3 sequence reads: CASSRLAAYTGELFF. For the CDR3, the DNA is TGTGCCAGCAGTCGACTAGCGGCTTACACCGGGGAGCTGTTTTTT.

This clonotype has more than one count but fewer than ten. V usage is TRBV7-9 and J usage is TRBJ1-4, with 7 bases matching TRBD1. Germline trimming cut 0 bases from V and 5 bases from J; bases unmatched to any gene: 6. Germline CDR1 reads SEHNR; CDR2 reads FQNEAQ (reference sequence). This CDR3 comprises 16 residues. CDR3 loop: CASSLAMTGLNEKLFF. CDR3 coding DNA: TGTGCCAGCAGCTTAGCGATGACAGGGTTGAATGAAAAACTGTTTTTT.

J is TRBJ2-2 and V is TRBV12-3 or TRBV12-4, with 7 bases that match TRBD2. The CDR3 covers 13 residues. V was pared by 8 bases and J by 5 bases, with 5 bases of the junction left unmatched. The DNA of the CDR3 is TGTGCCAGCGCCCGGGGGGTTACCGGGGAGCTGTTTTTT. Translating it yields CASARGVTGELFF.

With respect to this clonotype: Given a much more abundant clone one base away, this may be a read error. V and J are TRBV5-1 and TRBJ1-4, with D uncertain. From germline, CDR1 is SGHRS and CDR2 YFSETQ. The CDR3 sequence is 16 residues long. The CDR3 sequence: CSSSLVAGGIREKLFF. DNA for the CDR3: TGCTCCAGCAGCTTGGTGGCCGGCGGGATCAGGGAAAAACTGTTTTTT.

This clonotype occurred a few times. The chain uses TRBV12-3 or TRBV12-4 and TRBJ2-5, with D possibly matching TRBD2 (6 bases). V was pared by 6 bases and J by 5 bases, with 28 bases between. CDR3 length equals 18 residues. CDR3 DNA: TGTGCCAGCAGCATTAGAAGCGCGGGACTGGGACCGGCGGAGACCCAGTACTTC. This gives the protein CASSIRSAGLGPAETQYF.

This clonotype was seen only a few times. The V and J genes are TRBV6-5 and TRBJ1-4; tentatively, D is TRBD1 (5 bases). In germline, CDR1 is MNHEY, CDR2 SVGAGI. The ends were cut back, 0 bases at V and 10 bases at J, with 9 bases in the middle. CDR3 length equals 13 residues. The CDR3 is CASSYSQGGKLFF. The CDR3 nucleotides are TGTGCCAGCAGTTACTCTCAGGGAGGAAAACTGTTTTTT.

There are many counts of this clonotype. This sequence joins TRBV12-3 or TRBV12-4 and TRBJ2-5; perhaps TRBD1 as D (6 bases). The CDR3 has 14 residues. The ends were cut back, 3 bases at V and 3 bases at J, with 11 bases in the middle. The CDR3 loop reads CASSFRTDKETQYF. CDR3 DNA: TGTGCCAGCAGTTTTCGGACAGACAAAGAGACCCAGTACTTC.

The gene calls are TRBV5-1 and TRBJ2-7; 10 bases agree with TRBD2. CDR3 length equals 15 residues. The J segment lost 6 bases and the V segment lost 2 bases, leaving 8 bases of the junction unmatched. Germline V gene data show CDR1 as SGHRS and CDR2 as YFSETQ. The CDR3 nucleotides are TGCGCCAGCAGCTTTCCCCGGACTAGCGGTACCGAGCAGTACTTC. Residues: CASSFPRTSGTEQYF.

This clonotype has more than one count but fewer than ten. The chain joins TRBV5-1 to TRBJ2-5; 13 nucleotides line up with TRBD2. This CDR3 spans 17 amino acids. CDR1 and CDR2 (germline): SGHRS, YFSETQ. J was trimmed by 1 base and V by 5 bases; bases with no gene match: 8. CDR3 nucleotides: TGCGCCAGCAGACGGACTAGCGGGAGAGAAGCCCAAGAGACCCAGTACTTC. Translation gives CASRRTSGREAQETQYF.

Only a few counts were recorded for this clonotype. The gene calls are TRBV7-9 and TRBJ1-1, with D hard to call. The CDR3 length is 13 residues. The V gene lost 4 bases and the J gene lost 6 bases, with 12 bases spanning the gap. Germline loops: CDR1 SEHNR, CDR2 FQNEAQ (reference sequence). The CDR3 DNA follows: TGTGCCAGCAGCTCAGGACTCGCCGCTGAAGCTTTCTTT. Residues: CASSSGLAAEAFF.

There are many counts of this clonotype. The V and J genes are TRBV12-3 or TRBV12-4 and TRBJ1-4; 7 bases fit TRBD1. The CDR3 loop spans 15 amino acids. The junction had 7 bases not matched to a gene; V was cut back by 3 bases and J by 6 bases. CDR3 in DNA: TGTGCCAGCAGTTTGGCAGGGGGATGGGATGAAAAACTGTTTTTT. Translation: CASSLAGGWDEKLFF.

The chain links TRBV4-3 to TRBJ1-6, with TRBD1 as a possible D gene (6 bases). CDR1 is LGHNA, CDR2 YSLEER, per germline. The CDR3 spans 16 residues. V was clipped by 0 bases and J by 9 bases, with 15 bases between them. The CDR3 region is CASSQDVTGLGSPLHF. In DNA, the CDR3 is TGCGCCAGCAGCCAAGATGTGACAGGTCTTGGTTCACCCCTCCACTTT.

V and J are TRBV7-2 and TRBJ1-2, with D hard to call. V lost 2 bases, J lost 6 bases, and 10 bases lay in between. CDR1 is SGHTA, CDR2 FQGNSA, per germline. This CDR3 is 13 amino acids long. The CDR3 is CASSLYMGNGYTF. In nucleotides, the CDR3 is TGTGCCAGCAGCTTATACATGGGAAATGGCTACACCTTC.

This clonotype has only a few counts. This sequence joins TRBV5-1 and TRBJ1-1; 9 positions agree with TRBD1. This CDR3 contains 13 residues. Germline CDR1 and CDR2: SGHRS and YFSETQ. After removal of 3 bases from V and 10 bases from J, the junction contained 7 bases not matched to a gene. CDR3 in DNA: TGCGCCAGCAGCTACTCCGGGACAGGGCGAGCTTTCTTT. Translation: CASSYSGTGRAFF.

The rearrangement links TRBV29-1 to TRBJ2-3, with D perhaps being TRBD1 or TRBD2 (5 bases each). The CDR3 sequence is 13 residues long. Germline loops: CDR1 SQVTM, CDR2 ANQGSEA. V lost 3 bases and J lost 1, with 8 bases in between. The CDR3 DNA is TGCAGCGTTGATGTGGGGGGCACAGATACGCAGTATTTT. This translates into CSVDVGGTDTQYF.

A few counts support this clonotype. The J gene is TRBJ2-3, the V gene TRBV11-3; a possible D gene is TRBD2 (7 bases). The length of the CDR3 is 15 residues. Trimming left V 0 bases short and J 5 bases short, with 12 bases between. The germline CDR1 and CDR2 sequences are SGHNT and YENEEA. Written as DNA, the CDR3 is TGTGCCAGCAGCTTAGATCGAGGGGGGGGAGATACGCAGTATTTT. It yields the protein CASSLDRGGGDTQYF.

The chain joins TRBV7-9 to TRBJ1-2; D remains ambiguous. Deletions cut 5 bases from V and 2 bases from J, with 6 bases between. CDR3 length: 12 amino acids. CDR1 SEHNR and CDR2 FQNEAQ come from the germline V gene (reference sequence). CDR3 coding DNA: TGTGCCAGCAGCCCCGAAAACTATGGCTACACCTTC. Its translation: CASSPENYGYTF.

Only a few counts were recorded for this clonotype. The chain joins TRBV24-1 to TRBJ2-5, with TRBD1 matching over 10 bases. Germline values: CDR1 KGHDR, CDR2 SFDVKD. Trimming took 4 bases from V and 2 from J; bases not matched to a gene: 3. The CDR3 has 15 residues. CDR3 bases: TGTGCCACCAGTGAGGGACAGGGGATTCAAGAGACCCAGTACTTC. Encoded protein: CATSEGQGIQETQYF.